This TCR beta chain was identified during a study of T cells in Graves' hyperthyroidism and ophthalmopathy. RNA transcripts provided the source from which TCR beta CDR3 regions were amplified. The study used the HTBI primer set for a first-round RT-PCR of the TCR CDR3. Each CDR3 protein gets one entry after TCRdb re-called the multiplex PCR reads with MiXCR. The top ten clones hold approximately 30% of a sample with around 300,000 distinct CDR3 sequences, less than 30% of them seen once. Germline V gene data show CDR1 as DFQATT and CDR2 as SNEGSKA (reference sequence). V dropped 2 bases and J dropped 0 bases, with 14 bases sitting between them. CDR3 length: 15 amino acids. Patients were aged 18 to 65, had disease duration under 2 months, and had newly diagnosed hyperthyroidism. The study, taken as a whole, reports: The model foresaw ophthalmopathy a median around seven months prior to onset.

This clonotype was recorded at least ten times. The antigen is undetermined. The clonotype was recovered from a man aged 40-50 years with Graves' hyperthyroidism that later progressed to Graves' ophthalmopathy. The sequenced sample was blood. The chain links TRBV20-1 to TRBJ2-7, with a weak D call TRBD1 (6 bases). The CDR3 region has the DNA TGCAGTGCTAGATTCCCAGGGGATAGCTCCTACGAGCAGTACTTC. Translating gives CSARFPGDSSYEQYF.